The sequence of this T cell receptor beta chain was determined in a study of response to subunit inactivated influenza vaccine. Study-level points and caveats: A suggestion made by the authors is that each seasonal influenza vaccination recruits few new T cells.

Germline CDR1 is MNHEY and CDR2 is SMNVEV (reference sequence). The CDR3 spans 13 residues. V was pared by 4 bases and J by 4 bases, with 10 bases between. TCRdb passed the RT-PCR reads through MiXCR, listing each CDR3 protein once. The sample holds 500,000 to 550,000 distinct CDR3 sequences, 7.6% seen once. Concerning this clonotype: Its antigen is unidentified.

The TCR comes from a man aged 50-75 years who received an inactivated influenza vaccine. The V call is TRBV27, the J call TRBJ1-2; D gene ambiguous. This specimen was PBMCs from blood, taken 23 to 25 months after vaccination. The CDR3 region has the DNA TGTGCCAGCAGTTCACACAGTCTCTATGGCTACACCTTC. It encodes CASSSHSLYGYTF.